Presented here are 13 T cell receptor beta chains from one specimen sequenced in a study of cytomegalovirus exposure and HLA in healthy donors. The PCR used 60 Vbeta and 13 Jbeta primers. Generated by immunoSEQ multiplex PCR, the TCRdb table keeps only in-frame clones and is missing some. The sample lists 100,000 to 150,000 clones, approximately 81% occurring once. The sequenced material came from PBMCs. The receptor set was obtained from a male donor in good health and CMV-seronegative.

This sequence joins TRBV30 and TRBJ2-1, with D possibly matching TRBD1 (6 bases). The length of the CDR3 is 12 residues. Germline V gene lookup returns CDR1 GTSNPN and CDR2 SVGIG (reference sequence). V was cut by 3 bases and J by 9 bases, with 12 bases left in between. CDR3 DNA sequence: TGTGCCTGGAGCCCCACCAGGGGTGAGCAGTTCTTC. This gives the protein CAWSPTRGEQFF.

J is TRBJ1-2 and V is TRBV7-2; 8 bases map to TRBD1. Per germline, CDR1 SGHTA and CDR2 FQGNSA. Trimming at V came to 1 base and at J to 4 bases, leaving 8 bases not matched to a gene. The CDR3 is 16 residues long. CDR3 sequence reads: CASSLGPPGGSYGYTF. The CDR3 DNA reads as TGTGCCAGCAGCTTAGGCCCCCCAGGGGGCAGCTATGGCTACACCTTC.

The chain employs TRBV30 and TRBJ1-1; D not resolved. Germline values: CDR1 GTSNPN, CDR2 SVGIG (reference sequence). V was pared by 7 bases and J by 1 base, with 7 bases between. This CDR3 is 11 amino acids long. The CDR3 nucleotides are TGTGCCTCCCGTTGGAACACTGAAGCTTTCTTT. Translated: CASRWNTEAFF.

The rearrangement uses TRBV6-6 and TRBJ2-5; tentative D call: TRBD2 (6 bases). CDR3 length: 14 residues. Trimming took off 6 bases at V and 5 bases at J, with 16 bases between the two ends. Germline V gene data show CDR1 as MNHNY and CDR2 as SVGAGI (reference sequence). This CDR3 reads CASSHWGVGETQYF. DNA of the CDR3: TGTGCCAGCAGCCACTGGGGGGTAGGGGAGACCCAGTACTTC.

This clone has a single count. This chain links TRBV28 with TRBJ1-6; TRBD1 is a possible D gene (5 bases). Deletions cut 7 bases from V and 13 bases from J, with 14 bases between. Germline V gene data show CDR1 as MDHEN and CDR2 as SYDVKM. The CDR3 sequence is 12 residues long. The CDR3 sequence is CASNVRDRPLHF. The CDR3 region has the DNA TGTGCCAGCAATGTCAGGGATCGGCCCCTCCACTTT.

The chain links TRBV6-1 to TRBJ1-5; a possible D gene is TRBD1 (6 bases). Germline V CDR1 and CDR2: MNHNS, SASEGT. The CDR3 length is 15 residues. The V end was cut by 4 bases, the J end by 1 base, with 11 bases between. CDR3 sequence reads: CASSAGAVSNQPQHF. CDR3 DNA sequence: TGTGCCAGCAGTGCAGGGGCGGTGAGCAATCAGCCCCAGCATTTT.

The chain combines TRBV30 with TRBJ2-5; tentatively, D is TRBD2 (6 bases). V lost 5 bases and J 2 bases, leaving 12 bases between the germline ends. Germline V lookup: CDR1 GTSNPN, CDR2 SVGIG (reference sequence). CDR3 length: 13 amino acids. This CDR3 reads CAWRRENQETQYF. CDR3 bases: TGTGCCTGGCGGAGGGAGAATCAAGAGACCCAGTACTTC.

The chain uses TRBV5-6 and TRBJ1-1; 8 bases are a match to TRBD1. Per germline, CDR1 SGHDT and CDR2 YYEEEE. Germline trimming cut 3 bases from V and 0 bases from J; bases unmatched to any gene: 13. This CDR3 is 18 amino acids long. The CDR3 sequence: CASSSPQGALTLNTEAFF. The CDR3 region has the DNA TGTGCCAGCAGCTCCCCCCAGGGGGCTTTGACTTTGAACACTGAAGCTTTCTTT.

The chain employs TRBV14 and TRBJ2-3; 12 bases align to TRBD2. The V and J ends lost 5 bases and 2 bases, in that order; junction bases with no gene match: 5. The CDR3 loop spans 16 amino acids. The germline gives CDR1 SGHDN, CDR2 FVKESK. This CDR3 reads CASSLGLAGITDTQYF. As DNA, the CDR3 is TGTGCCAGCAGCTTGGGACTAGCGGGCATCACAGATACGCAGTATTTT.

This sequence joins TRBV7-9 and TRBJ1-2; D is unresolved. The germline CDR1 and CDR2 sequences are SEHNR and FQNEAQ (reference sequence). Trimming pared 7 bases from V and 4 bases from J, leaving 13 bases between. The CDR3 loop spans 13 amino acids. CDR3 sequence: CASNLGGGYGYTF. DNA for the CDR3: TGTGCCAGCAACCTGGGCGGAGGCTATGGCTACACCTTC. Together with reference TRBV7-9 and TRBJ1-2, the CDR3 gives the full variable domain: DTGVSQNPRHKITKRGQNVTFRCDPISEHNRLYWYRQTLGQGPEFLTYFQNEAQLEKSRLLSDRFSAERPKGSFSTLEIQRTEQGDSAMYLCASNLGGGYGYTFGSGTRLTVV.

This clone was seen only once. The chain recombines TRBV7-8 with TRBJ2-5; 11 bases align to TRBD2. Germline V lookup: CDR1 SGHVS, CDR2 FQNEAQ. V lost 8 bases, J lost 5 bases, and 10 bases stayed unmatched. This CDR3 comprises 15 residues. In DNA, the CDR3 is TGTGCCAGCGTTGGTAGCGGGGGGGCCTTTGAGACCCAGTACTTC. This codes for CASVGSGGAFETQYF.

The V and J genes are TRBV7-6 and TRBJ2-2, with 7 bases aligning to TRBD1. Germline-derived CDR1 and CDR2 are SGHVS and FNYEAQ. Trimming at V came to 5 bases and at J to 0 bases, leaving 3 bases not matched to a gene. The CDR3 loop spans 15 amino acids. The CDR3 DNA reads as TGTGCCAGCAGCCAAACAGGGGCGAACACCGGGGAGCTGTTTTTT. It codes for CASSQTGANTGELFF. Filled out from reference TRBV7-6 and TRBJ2-2, the complete variable domain reads GAGVSQSPRYKVTKRGQDVALRCDPISGHVSLYWYRQALGQGPEFLTYFNYEAQQDKSGLPNDRFSAERPEGSISTLTIQRTEQRDSAMYRCASSQTGANTGELFFGEGSRLTVL.

This clone appeared a few times. V gene TRBV6-5 combines with J gene TRBJ1-2; a weak D match, TRBD1 (6 bases). Trimming took off 6 bases at V and 6 bases at J, with 14 bases between the two ends. The CDR3 consists of 13 residues. Germline-derived CDR1 and CDR2 are MNHEY and SVGAGI. The CDR3 region has the DNA TGTGCCAGCAGACTCACAGGGAATCATGGCTACACCTTC. Translating gives CASRLTGNHGYTF.